A single sample is the source of the 24 T cell receptor beta chains below, sequenced in a study of T-cell memory formation after mild COVID-19. MiXCR, applied by TCRdb to the 5' RACE reads, yields one record per CDR3 protein. This table has 350,000 to 500,000 distinct CDR3 sequences, more than 15% appearing once. The sample taken for sequencing was PBMCs or a T cell subset sorted from them (not recorded which). Receptors originate from a man in his late teens or twenties who had mild COVID-19 (a few samples of this study predate the infection). Cell type and time point are not known.

This clonotype was observed a handful of times. The chain combines TRBV7-8 with TRBJ1-2, with 9 bases fitting TRBD1. Germline CDR1 reads SGHVS; CDR2 reads FQNEAQ. The J segment lost 8 bases and the V segment lost 6 bases, leaving 1 base of the junction unmatched. The CDR3 runs 11 residues. The CDR3 is CASRDRGGYTF. The CDR3 bases are TGTGCCAGCAGGGACAGGGGAGGCTACACCTTC.

J is TRBJ1-1 and V is TRBV5-4, with TRBD1 matching over 8 bases. The CDR3 runs to 16 residues. CDR1 is SGHNT and CDR2 is YYREEE in the germline V gene (reference sequence). The ends lost 1 base at V and 5 bases at J; junction bases unmatched: 10. The CDR3 loop is CASSLTGRGRDTEAFF. For the CDR3, the DNA is TGTGCCAGCAGCTTGACGGGCAGGGGGCGCGATACTGAAGCTTTCTTT.

This chain uses TRBV12-3 or TRBV12-4 with TRBJ2-3, with 9 positions matching TRBD2. This CDR3 is built from 18 residues. Trimming took 5 bases from V and 2 from J; bases not matched to a gene: 14. The CDR3 DNA is TGTGCCAGCAGTCCCGACCAACTAGCGGGTGGGACCACAGATACGCAGTATTTT. Amino acids: CASSPDQLAGGTTDTQYF.

This clonotype was seen a handful of times. The chain joins TRBV12-3 or TRBV12-4 to TRBJ2-7; 10 bases agree with TRBD2. The CDR3 loop spans 13 amino acids. The junction had 9 bases not matched to a gene; V was cut back by 9 bases and J by 7 bases. The CDR3 spells CASQSGGAAEQYF. The CDR3, as DNA: TGTGCCAGTCAAAGCGGGGGGGCCGCGGAGCAGTACTTC.

This clonotype was picked up a small number of times. The rearrangement uses TRBV14 and TRBJ2-2; D tentatively reads TRBD1 or TRBD2 (5 bases each). Germline V gene data show CDR1 as SGHDN and CDR2 as FVKESK. This CDR3 is 15 amino acids long. V gave up 0 bases and J gave up 4 bases, with 9 bases separating them. The CDR3 sequence: CASSQDSGATGELFF. CDR3 sequence (DNA): TGTGCCAGCAGCCAAGATTCCGGGGCCACCGGGGAGCTGTTTTTT.

The chain employs TRBV2 and TRBJ2-7; 8 bases align to TRBD1. This CDR3 comprises 14 residues. Germline CDR1 reads SNHLY; CDR2 reads FYNNEI. The trim removed 6 bases at V and 9 bases at J, leaving 13 bases unmatched. CDR3 in DNA: TGTGCCAGCAGAGAGGGACAGGCCCGGTTTGTGCAGTACTTC. Protein sequence: CASREGQARFVQYF.

This clonotype was seen a few times. The chain links TRBV15 to TRBJ2-3, with 8 bases identical to TRBD1. Losses at the gene ends were 0 bases for V and 4 bases for J; bases not matched to a gene: 6. CDR1 is LNHNV and CDR2 is YYDKDF in the germline V gene (reference sequence). The CDR3 sequence is 16 residues long. CDR3 residues: CATSRDWAGGADTQYF. DNA of the CDR3: TGTGCCACCAGCAGAGATTGGGCAGGGGGCGCAGATACGCAGTATTTT.

The CDR3 bases are TGCAGCGTTAAAAGACAGGGAATCTATGGCTACACCTTC. It specifies CSVKRQGIYGYTF. The chain employs TRBV29-1 and TRBJ1-2; 7 positions agree with TRBD1. Trimming at V came to 5 bases and at J to 4 bases, leaving 7 bases not matched to a gene. This CDR3 is 13 amino acids long. Looked up from germline, CDR1 is SQVTM and CDR2 is ANQGSEA.

This clonotype was counted a few times. The V gene is TRBV5-1, the J gene TRBJ2-5, with D maybe TRBD2 (5 bases). The V gene lost 0 bases and the J gene lost 3 bases, with 9 bases spanning the gap. Germline loops: CDR1 SGHRS, CDR2 YFSETQ. This CDR3 has 14 residues. CDR3 sequence: CASSLGGSEETQYF. The CDR3 bases are TGCGCCAGCAGCTTGGGAGGGTCCGAAGAGACCCAGTACTTC.

This clonotype was seen many times. This chain uses TRBV5-5 with TRBJ2-2; D unclear. Germline V gene data show CDR1 as SGHKS and CDR2 as YYEKEE (reference sequence). CDR3 length: 16 amino acids. Trimming cost V 0 bases and J 5 bases, with 14 bases left between them. The CDR3 sequence is CASSLGRQILTGELFF. The CDR3 nucleotides read TGTGCCAGCAGCTTGGGGCGGCAAATTCTTACCGGGGAGCTGTTTTTT.

This clonotype was seen a handful of times. V gene TRBV5-1 combines with J gene TRBJ1-5; a weak D match, TRBD1 (6 bases). This CDR3 comprises 16 residues. Germline V gives CDR1 SGHRS, CDR2 YFSETQ. The V end was cut by 1 base, the J end by 2 bases, with 13 bases between. The CDR3 DNA follows: TGCGCCAGCAGCTTGAAAAAAAGGGGGGGCAATCAGCCCCAGCATTTT. It yields the protein CASSLKKRGGNQPQHF.

The sample holds a few counts of this clonotype. This chain links TRBV9 with TRBJ2-5; TRBD1 aligns across 7 bases. V trimming: 4 bases; J trimming: 4 bases; junction bases outside the gene matches: 10. The CDR3 consists of 15 residues. The V gene's germline CDR1 is SGDLS and CDR2 YYNGEE. The CDR3 protein is CASSSYVTGAETQYF. The CDR3 DNA sequence: TGTGCCAGCAGCTCTTATGTCACAGGGGCAGAGACCCAGTACTTC.

This clonotype has a handful of counts. CDR3 nucleotide sequence: TGCAGTGCTAGTGGTCTAGCGGGGCTTTACAATGAGCAGTTCTTC. This gives the protein CSASGLAGLYNEQFF. This chain uses TRBV20-1 with TRBJ2-1, with 9 bases identical to TRBD2. V gave up 3 bases and J gave up 4 bases; unmatched junction bases: 7. CDR3 size: 15 residues. In germline, CDR1 is DFQATT, CDR2 SNEGSKA (reference sequence).

Here the CDR3 reads CASSDGGTGRSPLHF. The DNA for the CDR3 is TGTGCCAGCAGCGATGGGGGGACGGGCCGTTCACCCCTCCACTTT. The V call is TRBV2, the J call TRBJ1-6, with D possibly matching TRBD1 (5 bases). The CDR3 runs 15 residues. Trimming took 6 bases from V and 9 from J, leaving 18 bases between them. From germline, CDR1 is SNHLY and CDR2 FYNNEI. The entire variable domain, with the rest obtained from reference TRBV2 and TRBJ1-6, is as follows: EPEVTQTPSHQVTQMGQEVILRCVPISNHLYFYWYRQILGQKVEFLVSFYNNEISEKSEIFDDQFSVERPDGSNFTLKIRSTKLEDSAMYFCASSDGGTGRSPLHFGNGTRLTVT.

The sample holds a few counts of this clonotype. This chain joins TRBV4-1 and TRBJ1-1; D unclear. From germline, CDR1 is MGHRA and CDR2 YSYEKL. V was pared by 1 base and J by 0 bases, with 6 bases between. This CDR3 spans 14 amino acids. The DNA for the CDR3 is TGCGCCAGCAGCCAAGGGGTCCTGAACACTGAAGCTTTCTTT. Translated: CASSQGVLNTEAFF.

This clonotype showed up many times. The V and J genes are TRBV6-2 or TRBV6-3 and TRBJ2-2; no definite D call. There are 16 residues in the CDR3. Germline CDR1 MNHEY, CDR2 SVGEGT. V shed 0 bases and J shed 1 base, with 9 bases lying between them. DNA of the CDR3: TGTGCCAGCAGTTACTCTGCGGACGAGAACACCGGGGAGCTGTTTTTT. It translates to CASSYSADENTGELFF.

The genes are TRBV20-1 and TRBJ1-5; no clear D. The ends were cut back, 1 base at V and 6 bases at J, with 10 bases in the middle. Germline CDR1 reads DFQATT; CDR2 reads SNEGSKA (reference sequence). The CDR3 sequence is 13 residues long. The CDR3 DNA follows: TGCAGTGCTAGAGTGGAGGGTAGTCAGCCCCAGCATTTT. Its protein is CSARVEGSQPQHF.

There are many counts of this clonotype. The rearrangement joins TRBV7-9 to TRBJ1-1; tentatively, D is TRBD1 (5 bases). Germline assignment: CDR1 SEHNR and CDR2 FQNEAQ (reference sequence). This CDR3 comprises 14 residues. V was shortened by 3 bases and J by 2 bases, with 10 bases between the two germline ends. The CDR3 bases are TGTGCCAGCAGCTTGGTGGGACGAAACACTGAAGCTTTCTTT. Translating it yields CASSLVGRNTEAFF.

The CDR3 sequence: CSATGAETQYF. CDR3 coding DNA: TGCAGCGCAACGGGGGCAGAGACCCAGTACTTC. The chain uses TRBV20-1 and TRBJ2-5; D may match TRBD1 or TRBD2 (6 bases each). The CDR3 totals 11 residues. The germline CDR1 and CDR2 sequences are DFQATT and SNEGSKA (reference sequence).

V and J are TRBV6-6 and TRBJ2-5; TRBD2 aligns across 13 bases. CDR1 and CDR2 from the germline V gene are MNHNY and SVGAGI (reference sequence). V shed 2 bases, J shed 5 bases, and the junction held 8 bases outside the gene matches. The CDR3 sequence is 17 residues long. The CDR3 is CASSYARLAGGRETQYF. The DNA for the CDR3 is TGTGCCAGCAGTTACGCCCGACTAGCGGGGGGCCGGGAGACCCAGTACTTC.

The V call is TRBV5-1, the J call TRBJ1-4; no firm D call. Trimming removed 4 bases at V and 3 bases at J, with 19 bases between. Per the germline V gene, CDR1 is SGHRS and CDR2 is YFSETQ. The CDR3 has 17 amino acids. CDR3 DNA sequence: TGCGCCAGCAGCCTGGGCCGAATATCCGCGGCTAATGAAAAACTGTTTTTT. Translating gives CASSLGRISAANEKLFF.

This clonotype turned up a few times. The chain is built from TRBV27 and TRBJ2-1; D perhaps matches TRBD2 (6 bases). V gave up 6 bases and J gave up 4 bases, with 10 bases separating them. This CDR3 contains 13 residues. The germline CDR1 and CDR2 sequences are MNHEY and SMNVEV (reference sequence). This CDR3 is CASRRTIYNEQFF. CDR3 sequence (DNA): TGTGCCAGCAGACGGACTATTTACAATGAGCAGTTCTTC.

The CDR3: CASSTRTATYEQYF. As DNA, the CDR3 is TGTGCCAGCAGCACTCGGACAGCAACCTACGAGCAGTACTTC. The J gene is TRBJ2-7, the V gene TRBV7-9, with D maybe TRBD1 (6 bases). Germline V gene data show CDR1 as SEHNR and CDR2 as FQNEAQ (reference sequence). The length of the CDR3 is 14 residues. V lost 5 bases, J lost 2 bases, and 13 bases lay in between.

This clonotype has more than one count but fewer than ten. The chain links TRBV9 to TRBJ2-4, with D possibly being TRBD1 (6 bases). Germline V gives CDR1 SGDLS, CDR2 YYNGEE. The CDR3 covers 14 residues. V was trimmed by 0 bases and J by 8 bases, leaving 12 bases between them. The CDR3 is CASSVDREGDIQYF. The CDR3 DNA sequence: TGTGCCAGCAGCGTAGACAGGGAAGGGGACATTCAGTACTTC.